One sample yielded the 26 T cell receptor beta chains listed below, sequenced in a study of blood T cell repertoires in COVID-19. The repertoire was sequenced with immunoSEQ multiplex PCR; TCRdb's copy has only in-frame clones and lacks some. The sample shows approximately 50,000 clones, about 92% of them seen only once. Material for sequencing was peripheral blood. The receptor source for this set is a human donor in a cohort sampled during active COVID-19.

This rearrangement joins TRBV4-2 to TRBJ1-6, with 7 bases aligning to TRBD1. The germline gives CDR1 LGHNA, CDR2 YNFKEQ. V was clipped by 6 bases and J by 8 bases; unmatched bases: 10. The CDR3 runs to 15 residues. CDR3 region: CASRRQGGEYSPLHF. CDR3 in DNA: TGTGCCAGCAGACGACAGGGCGGAGAATATTCACCCCTCCACTTT.

V and J are TRBV18 and TRBJ2-7; 7 positions match TRBD2. Germline lookup yields CDR1 KGHSH and CDR2 LQKENI. With 3 bases clipped from V and 7 bases from J, the junction kept 6 bases outside the gene matches. CDR3 length equals 13 residues. The CDR3 loop is CASSPGSSGEQYV. CDR3 in DNA: TGTGCCAGCTCACCCGGCTCTAGCGGTGAGCAGTACGTC.

This chain joins TRBV19 and TRBJ2-1, with 9 bases fitting TRBD2. CDR3 length: 17 amino acids. Germline loops: CDR1 LNHDA, CDR2 SQIVND (reference sequence). The J segment lost 5 bases and the V segment lost 0 bases, leaving 8 bases of the junction unmatched. CDR3 nucleotide sequence: TGTGCCAGTAGTATAGAGAGGGCGACTAGCGGCAACAATGAGCAGTTCTTC. Translated, it gives CASSIERATSGNNEQFF. Full variable domain (remainder filled in from reference TRBV19 and TRBJ2-1): DGGITQSPKYLFRKEGQNVTLSCEQNLNHDAMYWYRQDPGQGLRLIYYSQIVNDFQKGDIAEGYSVSREKKESFPLTVTSAQKNPTAFYLCASSIERATSGNNEQFFGPGTRLTVL.

The rearrangement uses TRBV4-1 and TRBJ2-5, with D unresolved. CDR3 length equals 14 residues. Looked up from germline, CDR1 is MGHRA and CDR2 is YSYEKL. The V end was cut by 0 bases, the J end by 5 bases, with 10 bases between. The CDR3 coding sequence is TGCGCCAGCAGCCAAGAGATCGTTCGGGAGACCCAGTACTTC. Protein product: CASSQEIVRETQYF.

V gene TRBV6-6 combines with J gene TRBJ2-7; TRBD1 matches at 9 bases. This CDR3 spans 11 amino acids. V dropped 10 bases and J dropped 5; count of bases not matched to a gene: 3. Germline CDR1 reads MNHNY; CDR2 reads SVGAGI (reference sequence). CDR3 DNA sequence: TGTGCCACTGGACAGGGGAACGAGCAGTACGTC. Translated, it gives CATGQGNEQYV.

This sequence joins TRBV5-6 and TRBJ2-7; 8 positions agree with TRBD1. Trimming removed 4 bases from V and 3 bases from J; junction bases left unmatched: 0. CDR3 length: 12 residues. The V gene's germline CDR1 is SGHDT and CDR2 YYEEEE. The CDR3 region has the DNA TGTGCCAGCAGCGGGACAGGCTACGAGCAGTACGTC. Amino acid sequence: CASSGTGYEQYV.

V gene TRBV29-1 combines with J gene TRBJ1-4; no definite D call. Trimming removed 7 bases from V and 2 bases from J, with 11 bases in between. Germline V gene lookup returns CDR1 SQVTM and CDR2 ANQGSEA. CDR3 length: 13 amino acids. The CDR3 coding sequence is TGCAGCGCCCGCGGTGGGACTAATGAAAAACTGTTTTTT. Protein sequence: CSARGGTNEKLFF.

This chain links TRBV10-3 with TRBJ2-1; tentatively, D is TRBD1 (6 bases). Trimming removed 2 bases at V and 5 bases at J, with 10 bases between. The CDR3 length is 14 residues. CDR1 and CDR2 (germline): ENHRY, SYGVKD. As DNA, the CDR3 is TGTGCCATCAGTGAGGGACAGATGAACAATGAGCAGTTCTTC. It is translated as CAISEGQMNNEQFF.

DNA for the CDR3: TGTGCCAGCAGCCTTACAGGCGCCTCGGGAAAACTGTTTTTT. Residues: CASSLTGASGKLFF. The V call is TRBV9, the J call TRBJ1-4, with D possibly matching TRBD1 (5 bases). In germline, CDR1 is SGDLS, CDR2 YYNGEE. This CDR3 is 14 amino acids long. The V gene lost 4 bases and the J gene lost 10 bases, with 17 bases spanning the gap.

This clone was seen only a few times. The chain joins TRBV19 to TRBJ1-1; weak D call: TRBD1 (6 bases). This CDR3 comprises 14 residues. V lost 2 bases and J 11 bases, leaving 18 bases between the germline ends. Germline V gene lookup returns CDR1 LNHDA and CDR2 SQIVND (reference sequence). The CDR3 nucleotides read TGTGCCAGTAGTATATGGGGGGGGCCCGGGTACGCTTTCTTT. As protein: CASSIWGGPGYAFF. The full variable domain, rest sourced from reference TRBV19 and TRBJ1-1, is DGGITQSPKYLFRKEGQNVTLSCEQNLNHDAMYWYRQDPGQGLRLIYYSQIVNDFQKGDIAEGYSVSREKKESFPLTVTSAQKNPTAFYLCASSIWGGPGYAFFGQGTRLTVV.

The chain recombines TRBV28 with TRBJ1-1, with D possibly TRBD1 on 6 matching bases. Trimming stripped 8 bases from V and 6 bases from J, with 19 bases between. CDR3 length equals 14 residues. Germline V gives CDR1 MDHEN, CDR2 SYDVKM. CDR3 in amino acids: CASQRGGPGAEAFF. Here the CDR3 DNA reads TGTGCCAGCCAGAGGGGGGGCCCAGGGGCTGAAGCTTTCTTT.

This chain uses TRBV7-6 with TRBJ2-5; 7 nucleotides align to TRBD1. V shed 2 bases, J shed 3 bases, and the junction held 9 bases outside the gene matches. The CDR3 is 16 amino acids. Germline CDR1 and CDR2: SGHVS and FNYEAQ. The chain's CDR3 is CASSLFFRDRKETQYF. Here the CDR3 DNA reads TGTGCCAGCAGCTTATTTTTTCGGGACAGAAAAGAGACCCAGTACTTC.

This clone was found once. The chain has TRBV19 and TRBJ1-4; D is uncertain. Trimming took off 5 bases at V and 7 bases at J, with 11 bases between the two ends. The germline CDR1 and CDR2 sequences are LNHDA and SQIVND (reference sequence). The CDR3 extends over 13 amino acids. Here the CDR3 reads CASSRVRVEKLFF. DNA for the CDR3: TGTGCCAGTAGTCGAGTCCGGGTTGAAAAACTGTTTTTT.

The chain combines TRBV6-6 with TRBJ2-3; D unresolved. CDR1 is MNHNY and CDR2 is SVGAGI in the germline V gene (reference sequence). The CDR3 contains 12 residues. Trimming removed 4 bases at V and 4 bases at J, with 6 bases between. CDR3 in amino acids: CASSSRADTQYF. For the CDR3, the DNA is TGTGCCAGCAGTTCTAGAGCAGATACGCAGTATTTT.

The J gene is TRBJ1-6, the V gene TRBV30, with a tentative D call TRBD1 (6 bases). The V gene's germline CDR1 is GTSNPN and CDR2 SVGIG (reference sequence). This CDR3 has 14 amino acids. V lost 2 bases, J lost 6 bases, and 11 bases lay in between. The CDR3 bases are TGTGCCTGGAGTACCGGACAGACTAATTCACCCCTCCACTTT. Amino acids: CAWSTGQTNSPLHF.

V usage is TRBV4-1 and J usage is TRBJ1-6, with D possibly TRBD1 on 5 matching bases. Trimming shortened V by 4 bases and J by 7 bases, and 17 bases separated the two germline ends. This CDR3 is built from 16 residues. Germline CDR1 and CDR2: MGHRA and YSYEKL. CDR3 sequence: CASSPPPGVGNSPLHF. The CDR3 DNA is TGCGCCAGCAGCCCCCCCCCGGGGGTGGGGAATTCACCCCTCCACTTT.

This clone was recorded once. The CDR3 nucleotides read TGTGCCAGCAGCCAAAGACTGGGGAACACCGGGGAGCTGTTTTTT. This sequence encodes CASSQRLGNTGELFF. The chain has TRBV7-2 and TRBJ2-2; D is ambiguous. CDR3 size: 15 residues. V dropped 5 bases and J dropped 1 base, with 11 bases sitting between them. The germline V gene encodes CDR1 SGHTA and CDR2 FQGNSA. Full variable domain (outside the CDR3, taken from reference TRBV7-2 and TRBJ2-2): GAGVSQSPSNKVTEKGKDVELRCDPISGHTALYWYRQSLGQGLEFLIYFQGNSAPDKSGLPSDRFSAERTGGSVSTLTIQRTQQEDSAVYLCASSQRLGNTGELFFGEGSRLTVL.

The gene calls are TRBV19 and TRBJ1-2, with D perhaps TRBD1 (6 bases). Germline lookup yields CDR1 LNHDA and CDR2 SQIVND (reference sequence). The CDR3 is 12 residues long. V gave up 3 bases and J gave up 6 bases, with 8 bases separating them. CDR3 loop: CASSMTGDGYTF. CDR3 nucleotide sequence: TGTGCCAGTAGTATGACAGGTGATGGCTACACCTTC.

The genes are TRBV5-1 and TRBJ1-1, with D maybe TRBD1 (5 bases). Between the trimmed V and J ends, which lost 3 bases and 1 base, there was a span of 7 bases. CDR1 and CDR2 from the germline V gene are SGHRS and YFSETQ. This CDR3 is built from 13 residues. The CDR3 sequence is CASSSTANTEAFF. CDR3 coding DNA: TGCGCCAGCAGCTCGACAGCGAACACTGAAGCTTTCTTT.

This sequence joins TRBV2 and TRBJ1-4, with D uncertain. The CDR3 totals 14 residues. The ends were cut back, 3 bases at V and 3 bases at J, with 8 bases in the middle. Germline V lookup: CDR1 SNHLY, CDR2 FYNNEI. CDR3 region: CASSERESNEKLFF. CDR3 nucleotides: TGTGCCAGCAGTGAGAGGGAATCTAATGAAAAACTGTTTTTT.

V and J are TRBV7-6 and TRBJ2-5, with TRBD2 matching over 10 bases. With 1 base clipped from V and 5 bases from J, the junction kept 10 bases outside the gene matches. The CDR3 is 17 amino acids. Germline assignment: CDR1 SGHVS and CDR2 FNYEAQ. The CDR3 DNA reads as TGTGCCAGCAGCTTAGGGGCCGGGACTAGCGCGAGGGAGACCCAGTACTTC. Residues: CASSLGAGTSARETQYF.

The chain employs TRBV6-1 and TRBJ2-1; 11 positions agree with TRBD2. The CDR3 contains 16 residues. Germline CDR1 is MNHNS and CDR2 is SASEGT. The V segment lost 1 base and the J segment 9 bases; nucleotides outside the gene matches: 8. CDR3: CASSEGIAGGPGEQFF. CDR3 sequence (DNA): TGTGCCAGCAGTGAAGGGATAGCGGGAGGGCCGGGTGAGCAGTTCTTC.

The chain recombines TRBV12-3 or TRBV12-4 with TRBJ1-1, with 7 positions matching TRBD1. This CDR3 contains 13 residues. V lost 11 bases and J lost 4; bases outside the gene matches: 10. CDR3 nucleotide sequence: TGTGCCGGCAAAGGGGGCTACGGCACTGAAGCTTTCTTT. It codes for CAGKGGYGTEAFF.

CDR3 in DNA: TGTGCCAGCAGCCTAAAGCCGCTAGCGGGAATGTTTGAGCAGTTCTTC. It is translated as CASSLKPLAGMFEQFF. The J gene is TRBJ2-1, the V gene TRBV21-1; TRBD2 is the table's D call, not checked against the DNA. TRBV21-1 constitutes a pseudogene. The CDR3 has 16 residues.

The rearrangement links TRBV15 to TRBJ2-5, with D tentatively TRBD2 (5 bases). Trimming cost V 0 bases and J 7 bases, with 21 bases left between them. This CDR3 is 17 amino acids long. Germline V gene data show CDR1 as LNHNV and CDR2 as YYDKDF (reference sequence). CDR3 sequence reads: CATSRDPTGEARGTQYF. The CDR3 coding sequence is TGTGCCACCAGCAGAGATCCCACCGGCGAAGCCCGGGGGACCCAGTACTTC. The entire variable domain, with the rest obtained from reference TRBV15 and TRBJ2-5, is as follows: DAMVIQNPRYQVTQFGKPVTLSCSQTLNHNVMYWYQQKSSQAPKLLFHYYDKDFNNEADTPDNFQSRRPNTSFCFLDIRSPGLGDTAMYLCATSRDPTGEARGTQYFGPGTRLLVL.

This chain joins TRBV28 and TRBJ2-7; 11 bases fit TRBD1. Germline values: CDR1 MDHEN, CDR2 SYDVKM. This CDR3 is built from 13 residues. The junction had 0 bases not matched to a gene; V was cut back by 4 bases and J by 4 bases. The CDR3, as DNA: TGTGCCAGCAGTTGGGACAGGGGGTACGAGCAGTACTTC. This gives the protein CASSWDRGYEQYF.